Presented here are 9 T cell receptor beta chains from one specimen sequenced in a study of shared clonotypes between healthy human individuals. Only in-frame clones appear in the TCRdb table, and some are missing; sequencing was by immunoSEQ multiplex PCR. Altogether 190,000 or so clones are present, approximately 61% being singletons, with the ten largest covering 8% to 13%. Sequenced material: memory CD4+ T cells sorted from blood. Subset meaning: CD45RA-negative fraction. These receptors originate from a man aged 25-40 years in good health.

Details on this clone: A much larger clone lies a single base off, so this may be a read error. Written as DNA, the CDR3 is TGTGCCAGCAGCCCTAGTGAAAGCTCCTACAATGAGCAGTTCTTC. Translation gives CASSPSESSYNEQFF. The gene calls are TRBV7-9 and TRBJ2-1; no clear D. V was pared by 5 bases and J by 0 bases, with 11 bases between. The CDR3 is made up of 15 amino acids. Looked up from germline, CDR1 is SEHNR and CDR2 is FQNEAQ (reference sequence).

This chain joins TRBV7-2 and TRBJ2-1; D is unclear. The CDR3 contains 14 residues. The germline CDR1 and CDR2 sequences are SGHTA and FQGNSA. Trimming stripped 5 bases from V and 2 bases from J, with 10 bases between. The CDR3 DNA sequence: TGTGCCAGCAGCATTAGCATAACCTACAATGAGCAGTTCTTC. Translating gives CASSISITYNEQFF.

V usage is TRBV5-4 and J usage is TRBJ2-1, with D maybe TRBD2 (6 bases). The V and J ends lost 6 bases and 2 bases respectively, with 12 bases between them. In germline, CDR1 is SGHNT, CDR2 YYREEE (reference sequence). The CDR3 runs to 14 residues. As DNA, the CDR3 is TGTGCCAGCACGGAGGGGAGTGCCTACAATGAGCAGTTCTTC. Translating gives CASTEGSAYNEQFF.

This clone was seen a few times. The chain joins TRBV14 to TRBJ1-2; D remains unclear. The CDR3 consists of 15 residues. V was cut by 0 bases and J by 3 bases, with 11 bases left in between. Germline lookup yields CDR1 SGHDN and CDR2 FVKESK. The DNA of the CDR3 is TGTGCCAGCAGCCAAGATTGGTCGGCGGACTATGGCTACACCTTC. Amino acids: CASSQDWSADYGYTF.

This clone occurred once. V gene TRBV18 combines with J gene TRBJ2-3; 14 bases align to TRBD2. Germline CDR1 and CDR2: KGHSH and LQKENI. V shed 6 bases, J shed 5 bases, and the junction held 10 bases outside the gene matches. CDR3 size: 17 residues. The CDR3 DNA follows: TGTGCCAGCTCCGGGACTAGCGGGAGCAAGACGGGAGATACGCAGTATTTT. Translation gives CASSGTSGSKTGDTQYF.

The rearrangement uses TRBV7-2 and TRBJ2-3, with D perhaps TRBD2 (6 bases). CDR1 SGHTA and CDR2 FQGNSA come from the germline V gene. There are 16 residues in the CDR3. Trimming shortened V by 0 bases and J by 4 bases, and 14 bases separated the two germline ends. The chain's CDR3 is CASSLAIRGSADTQYF. CDR3 DNA sequence: TGTGCCAGCAGCTTAGCGATCCGGGGGAGTGCAGATACGCAGTATTTT.

The table lists this clone with a count of one. This chain links TRBV4-3 with TRBJ1-4, with D hard to call. CDR3 length: 15 residues. The germline V gene encodes CDR1 LGHNA and CDR2 YSLEER. Trimming cost V 2 bases and J 5 bases, with 12 bases left between them. The CDR3 region has the DNA TGCGCCAGCAGCCAAACCCAAACTAGAAATGAAAAACTGTTTTTT. This encodes CASSQTQTRNEKLFF.

This clone turned up a few times. This sequence joins TRBV7-2 and TRBJ1-2, with unresolved D. CDR3 size: 12 residues. Germline CDR1 SGHTA, CDR2 FQGNSA. V was shortened by 5 bases and J by 7 bases, with 11 bases between the two germline ends. CDR3 nucleotides: TGTGCCAGCAGCCCCCTCCTGGCTGGCTACACCTTC. This sequence encodes CASSPLLAGYTF.

This chain joins TRBV11-2 and TRBJ1-4; D ambiguous. Trimming took off 2 bases at V and 8 bases at J, with 6 bases between the two ends. The CDR3 spans 12 residues. The germline gives CDR1 SGHAT, CDR2 FQNNGV. This CDR3 is CASSLFGEKLFF. The CDR3, as DNA: TGTGCCAGCAGCTTATTTGGAGAAAAACTGTTTTTT.